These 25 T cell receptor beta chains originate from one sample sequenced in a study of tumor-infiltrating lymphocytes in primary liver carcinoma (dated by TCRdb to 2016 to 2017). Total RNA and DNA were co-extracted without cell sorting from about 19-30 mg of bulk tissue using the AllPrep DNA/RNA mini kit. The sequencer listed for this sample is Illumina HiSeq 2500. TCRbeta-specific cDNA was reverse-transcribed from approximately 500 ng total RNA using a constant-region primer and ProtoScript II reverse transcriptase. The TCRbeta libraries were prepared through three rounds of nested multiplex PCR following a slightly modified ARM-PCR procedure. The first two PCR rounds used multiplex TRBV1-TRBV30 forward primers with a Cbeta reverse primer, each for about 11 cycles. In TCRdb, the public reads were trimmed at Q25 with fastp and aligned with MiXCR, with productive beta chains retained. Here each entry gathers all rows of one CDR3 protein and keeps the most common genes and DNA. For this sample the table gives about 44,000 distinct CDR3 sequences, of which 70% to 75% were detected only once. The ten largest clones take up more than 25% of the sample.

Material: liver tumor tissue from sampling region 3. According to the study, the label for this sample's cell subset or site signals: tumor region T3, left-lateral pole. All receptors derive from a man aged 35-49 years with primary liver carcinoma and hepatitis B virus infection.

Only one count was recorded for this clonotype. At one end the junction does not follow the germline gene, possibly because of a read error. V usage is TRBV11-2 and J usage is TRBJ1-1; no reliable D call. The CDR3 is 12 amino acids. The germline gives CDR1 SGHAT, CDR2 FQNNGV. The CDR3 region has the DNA TGCGCTAGCAGCTTAGGGTACACTGAAGCTTCCTTT. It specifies CASSLGYTEASF. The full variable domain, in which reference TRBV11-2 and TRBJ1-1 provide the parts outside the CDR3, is EAGVAQSPRYKIIEKRQSVAFWCNPISGHATLYWYQQILGQGPKLLIQFQNNGVVDDSQLPKDRFSAERLKGVDSTLKIQPAKLEDSAVYLCASSLGYTEASFGQGTRLTVV.

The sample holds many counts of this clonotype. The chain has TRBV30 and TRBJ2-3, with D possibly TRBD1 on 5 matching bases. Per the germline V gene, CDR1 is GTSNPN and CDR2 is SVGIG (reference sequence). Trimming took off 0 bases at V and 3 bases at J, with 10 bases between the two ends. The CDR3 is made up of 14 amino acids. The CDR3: CAWSVRAGTDTQYF. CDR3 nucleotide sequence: TGTGCCTGGAGTGTACGGGCAGGGACAGATACGCAGTATTTT.

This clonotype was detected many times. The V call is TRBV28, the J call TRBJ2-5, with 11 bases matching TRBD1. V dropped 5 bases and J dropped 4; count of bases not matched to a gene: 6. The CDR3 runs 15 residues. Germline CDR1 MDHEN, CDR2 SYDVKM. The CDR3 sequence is CASSLDRGHRETQYF. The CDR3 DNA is TGTGCCAGCAGTCTGGACAGGGGGCACAGAGAGACCCAGTACTTC.

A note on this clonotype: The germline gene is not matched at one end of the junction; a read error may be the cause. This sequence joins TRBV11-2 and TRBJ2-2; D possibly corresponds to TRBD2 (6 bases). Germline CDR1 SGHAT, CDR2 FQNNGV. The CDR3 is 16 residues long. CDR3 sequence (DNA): TGTGCCAGCAGCTTAGTGGCGATAGCGGAAACCTGGGAGCTGTCTTTT. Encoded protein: CASSLVAIAETWELSF.

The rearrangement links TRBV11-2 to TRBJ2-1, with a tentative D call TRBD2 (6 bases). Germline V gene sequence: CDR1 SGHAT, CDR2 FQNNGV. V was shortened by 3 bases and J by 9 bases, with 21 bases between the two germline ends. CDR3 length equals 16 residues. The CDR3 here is CASSLYIALAKGEQFF. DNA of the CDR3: TGTGCCAGCAGCTTGTATATCGCACTAGCCAAGGGTGAGCAGTTCTTC. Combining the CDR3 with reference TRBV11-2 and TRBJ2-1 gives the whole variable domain EAGVAQSPRYKIIEKRQSVAFWCNPISGHATLYWYQQILGQGPKLLIQFQNNGVVDDSQLPKDRFSAERLKGVDSTLKIQPAKLEDSAVYLCASSLYIALAKGEQFFGPGTRLTVL.

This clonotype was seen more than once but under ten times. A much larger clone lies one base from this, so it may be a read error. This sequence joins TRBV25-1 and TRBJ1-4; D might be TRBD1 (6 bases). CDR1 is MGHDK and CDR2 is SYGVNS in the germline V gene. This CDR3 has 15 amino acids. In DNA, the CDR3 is TGTGTCAGCAGTGAATCGGGGGCCCTAGAGAGAAAACTGTTTTTT. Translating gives CVSSESGALERKLFF. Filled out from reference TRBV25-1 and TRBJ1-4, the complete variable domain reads EADIYQTPRYLVIGTGKKITLECSQTMGHDKMYWYQQDPGMELHLIHYSYGVNSTEKGDLSSESTVSRIRTEHFPLTLESARPSHTSQYLCVSSESGALERKLFFGSGTQLSVL.

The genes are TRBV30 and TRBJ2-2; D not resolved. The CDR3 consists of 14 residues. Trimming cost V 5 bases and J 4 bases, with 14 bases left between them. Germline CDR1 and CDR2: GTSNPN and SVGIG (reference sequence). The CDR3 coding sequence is TGTGCCTGGGCTAGACAAAGCCTCACCGGGGAGCTGTTTTTT. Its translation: CAWARQSLTGELFF.

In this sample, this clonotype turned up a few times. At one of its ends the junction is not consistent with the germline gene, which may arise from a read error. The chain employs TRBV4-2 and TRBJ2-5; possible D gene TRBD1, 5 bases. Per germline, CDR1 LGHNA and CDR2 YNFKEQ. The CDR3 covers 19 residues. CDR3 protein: CASSRTWSSTGATGKAQYF. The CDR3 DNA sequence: TGTGCCAGCAGCCGGACCTGGTCCTCAACAGGAGCTACTGGAAAGGCGCAGTACTTT.

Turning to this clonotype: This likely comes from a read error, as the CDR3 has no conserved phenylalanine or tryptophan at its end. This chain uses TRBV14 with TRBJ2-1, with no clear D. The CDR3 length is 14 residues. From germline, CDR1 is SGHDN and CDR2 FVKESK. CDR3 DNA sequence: TGTGCCGGCAGCCAAGATCACTACTACAATGAGCAGTTCCTT. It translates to CAGSQDHYYNEQFL.

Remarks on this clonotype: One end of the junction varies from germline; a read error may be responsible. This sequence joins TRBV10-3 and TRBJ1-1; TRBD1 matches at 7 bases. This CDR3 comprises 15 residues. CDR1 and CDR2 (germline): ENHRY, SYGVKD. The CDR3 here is CVIGPGGDRNTEAFF. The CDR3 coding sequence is TGTGTCATCGGTCCAGGGGGTGATCGGAACACTGAAGCTTTCTTT.

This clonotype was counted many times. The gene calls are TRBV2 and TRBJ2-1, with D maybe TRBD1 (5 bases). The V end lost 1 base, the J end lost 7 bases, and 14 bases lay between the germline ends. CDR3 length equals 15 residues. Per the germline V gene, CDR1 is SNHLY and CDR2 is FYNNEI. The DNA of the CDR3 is TGTGCCAGCAGTGAAGAATATGCCCCAGGGAATGAGCAGTTCTTC. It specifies CASSEEYAPGNEQFF.

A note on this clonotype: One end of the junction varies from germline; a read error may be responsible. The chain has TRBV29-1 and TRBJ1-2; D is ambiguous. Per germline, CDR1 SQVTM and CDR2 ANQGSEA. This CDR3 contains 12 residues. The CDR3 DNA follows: TGCAGCGTCGCACATTCCAACTACGGCTACATCTTC. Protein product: CSVAHSNYGYIF.

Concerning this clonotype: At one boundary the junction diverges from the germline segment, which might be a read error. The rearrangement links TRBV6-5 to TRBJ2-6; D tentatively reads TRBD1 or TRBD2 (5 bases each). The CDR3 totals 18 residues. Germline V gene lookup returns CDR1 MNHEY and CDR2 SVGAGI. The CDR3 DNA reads TGTGCCAGCAGTCATTGGAGAGGGATGAAAGCTGGGGCCAACCTCCTGACTTTC. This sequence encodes CASSHWRGMKAGANLLTF.

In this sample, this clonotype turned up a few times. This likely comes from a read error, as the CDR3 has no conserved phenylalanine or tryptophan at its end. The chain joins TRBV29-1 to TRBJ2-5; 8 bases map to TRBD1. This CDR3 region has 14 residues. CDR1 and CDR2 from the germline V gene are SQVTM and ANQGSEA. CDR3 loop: CSARQGMNQETQYY. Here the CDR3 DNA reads TGCAGCGCAAGACAGGGGATGAACCAAGAGACGCAGTACTAC.

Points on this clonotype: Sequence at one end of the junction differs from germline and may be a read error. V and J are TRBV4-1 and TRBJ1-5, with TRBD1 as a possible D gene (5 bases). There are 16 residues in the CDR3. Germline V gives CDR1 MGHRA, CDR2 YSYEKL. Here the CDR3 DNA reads TGCGCCATCAGCTTAGGCCAGGGTATAAGGCATCAGCCCCAGCATTTT. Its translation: CAISLGQGIRHQPQHF.

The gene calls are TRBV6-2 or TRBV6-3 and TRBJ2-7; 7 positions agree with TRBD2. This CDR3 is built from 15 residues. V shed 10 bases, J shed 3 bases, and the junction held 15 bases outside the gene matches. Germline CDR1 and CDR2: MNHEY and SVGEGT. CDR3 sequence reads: CAISYHPGLDYEQYF. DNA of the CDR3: TGTGCCATCAGCTATCACCCCGGACTAGACTACGAGCAGTACTTC.

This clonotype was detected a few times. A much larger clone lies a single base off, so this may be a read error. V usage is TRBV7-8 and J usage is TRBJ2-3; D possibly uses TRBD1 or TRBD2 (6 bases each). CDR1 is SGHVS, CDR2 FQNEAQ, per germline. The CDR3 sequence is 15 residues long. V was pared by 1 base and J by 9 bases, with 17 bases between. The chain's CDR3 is CASSLDGSGAGTQYF. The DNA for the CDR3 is TGTGCCAGCAGCTTAGACGGATCGGGGGCAGGAACGCAGTATTTT.

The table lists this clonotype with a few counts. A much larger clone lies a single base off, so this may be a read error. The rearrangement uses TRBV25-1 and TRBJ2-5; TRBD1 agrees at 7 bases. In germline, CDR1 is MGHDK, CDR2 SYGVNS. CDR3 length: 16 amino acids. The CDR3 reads CASSEFVTGRGETHYF. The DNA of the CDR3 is TGTGCCAGCAGTGAATTCGTGACAGGGAGAGGAGAGACCCACTACTTC.

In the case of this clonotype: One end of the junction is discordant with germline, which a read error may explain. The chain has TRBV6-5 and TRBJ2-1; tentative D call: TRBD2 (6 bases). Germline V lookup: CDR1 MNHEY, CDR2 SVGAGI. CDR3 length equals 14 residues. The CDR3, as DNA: TGTGCCAGCAGAGGGGAGGTCCTCTACATTGAGCAGTTCTTC. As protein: CASRGEVLYIEQFF.

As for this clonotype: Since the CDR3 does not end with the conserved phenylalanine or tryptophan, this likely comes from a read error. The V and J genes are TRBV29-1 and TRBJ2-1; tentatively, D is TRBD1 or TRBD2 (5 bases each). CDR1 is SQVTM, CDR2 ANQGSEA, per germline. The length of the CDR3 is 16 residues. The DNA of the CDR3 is TGCAGCGTTGCCCTACTAGACAGTCGCTCCCACAATGAGCAGTTCTTA. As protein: CSVALLDSRSHNEQFL.

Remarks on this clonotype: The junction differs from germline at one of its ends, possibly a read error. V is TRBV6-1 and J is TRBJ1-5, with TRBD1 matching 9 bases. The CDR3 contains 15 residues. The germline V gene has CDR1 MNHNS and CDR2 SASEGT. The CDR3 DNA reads TGTGCTAGCCTTCGCGACAGGGGGGCTAATCAGCCCCAGCTTTTC. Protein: CASLRDRGANQPQLF.

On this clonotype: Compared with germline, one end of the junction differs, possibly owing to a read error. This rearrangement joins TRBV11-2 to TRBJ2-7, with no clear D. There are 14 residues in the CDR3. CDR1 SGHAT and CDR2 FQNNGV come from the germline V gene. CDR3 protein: CASNLTDSAYEQYF. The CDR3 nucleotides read TGTGCCAGCAACTTAACTGACTCTGCCTATGAGCAGTACTTC.

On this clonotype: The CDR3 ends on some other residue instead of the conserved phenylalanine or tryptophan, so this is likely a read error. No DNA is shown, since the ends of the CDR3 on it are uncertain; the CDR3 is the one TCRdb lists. CDR3 in amino acids: CASSQEQSVAIHYYEQYS. The genes are TRBV4-2 and TRBJ2-7. The germline gives CDR1 LGHNA, CDR2 YNFKEQ. Counting both end residues, the CDR3 totals 18 amino acids.

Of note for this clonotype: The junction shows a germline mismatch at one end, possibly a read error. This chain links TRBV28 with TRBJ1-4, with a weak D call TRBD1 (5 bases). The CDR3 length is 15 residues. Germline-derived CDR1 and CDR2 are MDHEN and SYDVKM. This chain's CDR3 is CASSFPTGVNGKLFF. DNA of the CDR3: TGTGCCAGCAGTTTCCCGACGGGGGTGAATGGAAAACTGTTTTTT.

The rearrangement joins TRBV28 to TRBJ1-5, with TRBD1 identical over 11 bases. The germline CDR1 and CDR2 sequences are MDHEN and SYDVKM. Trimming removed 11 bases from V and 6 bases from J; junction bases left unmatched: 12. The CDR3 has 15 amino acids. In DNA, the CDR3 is TGTGCCGGCCAGTCAGGACAGGGGGCCGTTCAGCCCCAGCATTTT. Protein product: CAGQSGQGAVQPQHF.